This T cell receptor beta chain is drawn from a study of T cells in Graves' hyperthyroidism and ophthalmopathy (dated by TCRdb to between 2018 and 2021). A note on the overall study: To identify distinguishing TCR V-J signatures, a discovery cohort of 100 or so patients was used, comprising approximately 40 with Graves' ophthalmopathy and 55 to 65 with stable Graves' hyperthyroidism. The paper reports TCR Vbeta CDR3 sequencing of more than 120 peripheral blood samples: over 40 ophthalmopathy, under 80 hyperthyroidism and around 17 progressor patients. In roughly six Graves' hyperthyroidism patients, the study also compared T-cell repertoires from thyroid tissue with T-cell repertoires from blood. The 100 or so discovery patients were divided at random into training and test sets in a 7:3 ratio. Following sampling, methimazole starting at 30 mg daily was given to hyperthyroidism patients, and high-dose intravenous methylprednisolone was given to ophthalmopathy patients. An independent validation cohort of around 19 hyperthyroidism patients and 15 or so patients who later progressed to ophthalmopathy tested prospective prediction of ophthalmopathy.

Spanning cysteine to phenylalanine, the CDR3 consists of 14 amino acids. The retained sequence is limited to the CDR3, 42 bases, with the frame set at the first base. CDR1 and CDR2, looked up from the germline V gene, are SQVTM and ANQGSEA. V and J lose 7 bases and 2 bases, and a span of 18 bases separates them. Amplification of TCR beta CDR3 regions was carried out from RNA transcripts. The first round of RT-PCR for the TCR CDR3 was performed with the HTBI primer set and the Qiagen OneStep RT-PCR kit. Libraries were constructed in a second round of multiplex PCR, after which size selection and purification were carried out. Sequencing of the libraries was done on an Illumina HiSeq2000 using paired-end 100 bp reads. Processing in the source paper ran as follows. SOAPnuke was used to process the raw data, removing reads that contained adapters or uncalled bases, had a mean Phred below 15, or lacked an exact match to the constant primer or identifier. High-quality paired reads were merged using COPE v1.2.5, and each unique nucleotide sequence was defined as a clonotype. MiTCR v1.1 was used to align the clonotypes against IMGT TRBV, TRBD and TRBJ reference segments. Analysis was restricted to V-J combinations with a frequency above 0.0001, which covered roughly 99% of repertoires. A TCS score was defined as the ratio between F50 (clonal expansion) and ExV (chaos), using BLOSUM62-based TCRdist between CDR3 peptides within each V-J. Welch's t-statistics and random forest reduced roughly 500 V-J features to roughly 13, which were used in a naive Bayes classifier (R e1071). The Morisita-Horn index was used to measure how similar the thyroid and blood repertoires were. TCRdb reprocessed the public reads (quality trimming at Q25 with fastp, clone calling with MiXCR) and kept in-frame beta chains. Rows merge per CDR3 protein into single entries with the most common DNA and genes. V and J calls and clone size were set by TCRdb, not the authors. This sample lists more than 40,000 distinct CDR3 sequences; 45% to 50% were detected once. The ten top clones hold 30% to 40% of the sample.

Stable Graves' hyperthyroidism was defined as the absence of progression to ophthalmopathy over 18 months of follow-up. Hyperthyroidism patients were newly diagnosed, had a disease duration of under 2 months, and were aged 18 to 65 years. Exclusion was applied to patients with uncontrolled infections, other autoimmune diseases, pregnancy or lactation. Clinical symptoms, serum thyroxine and TRAb, thyroid ultrasound, and orbital computed tomography formed the basis for the diagnoses. Total RNA was extracted using Trizol reagent, and RNA quality was assessed on an Agilent 2100 Bioanalyzer. In regard to this clonotype: The clone's antigen remains unknown. No much larger clone is present one base from it, and per-base qualities are unavailable.

Beyond this particular receptor, the publication reports: Sample size was not statistically predetermined, and investigators were not blinded to group allocation. In validation, progression to ophthalmopathy was predicted by the model with 70% to 71% sensitivity and 72% to 85% specificity, a median of 6.5 months before onset. In cross-validation, a model built on a 13 V-J signature told ophthalmopathy apart from stable hyperthyroidism with under 90% sensitivity and roughly 81% specificity, and in testing the same model reached 80%/75%. Most expanded thyroid clonotypes (frequency above 0.001) were also found in blood, which suggests that blood repertoires may mirror thyroid immune responses.

This TCR was sampled from a woman in her forties or fifties with Graves' hyperthyroidism. The receptor chain draws on TRBV29-1 and TRBJ2-7; a weak D assignment points to TRBD2 (6 bases agree). Specimen: peripheral blood or thyroid tissue (not recorded which). The DNA sequence follows: TGCAGCGCTTACCCCGGGACGGGGGCCTACGAGCAGTACTTC. Translation gives CSAYPGTGAYEQYF.